The 28 T cell receptor beta chains presented below share a single source sample, sequenced in a study of blood T cell repertoires in COVID-19. Here immunoSEQ multiplex PCR was the method, and the copy in TCRdb shows in-frame clones only, minus some. The sample lists about 140,000 clones, about 83% seen once, with about 4.7% in the top ten. Sequenced: peripheral blood. Receptor source: a human donor in a cohort sampled during active COVID-19.

The gene calls are TRBV3-1 (or the pseudogene TRBV3-2) and TRBJ1-4; D is uncertain. CDR1 is LGHDT, CDR2 YNNKEL, per germline (reference sequence). The length of the CDR3 is 17 residues. With 3 bases removed from V and 4 bases from J, the gap between germline ends came to 18 bases. CDR3 sequence reads: CASSHPEYREFNEKLFF. The CDR3 nucleotides read TGTGCCAGCAGCCATCCTGAATACCGGGAATTTAATGAAAAACTGTTTTTT.

Only one count was recorded for this clone. This chain connects TRBV27 to TRBJ2-7; D may be TRBD2 (5 bases). V lost 10 bases and J lost 4, with 17 bases in between. Per the germline V gene, CDR1 is MNHEY and CDR2 is SMNVEV (reference sequence). This CDR3 is built from 13 residues. For the CDR3, the DNA is TGTGCCACCAGCGGAGCGGACCTTTACGAGCAGTACTTC. This codes for CATSGADLYEQYF.

The V and J genes are TRBV5-1 and TRBJ1-4; the D gene is possibly TRBD1 (5 bases). Between the trimmed V and J ends, which lost 4 bases and 7 bases, there was a span of 20 bases. CDR3 size: 16 residues. Germline CDR1 reads SGHRS; CDR2 reads YFSETQ. The CDR3 DNA sequence: TGCGCCAGCAGCAGCGACAGTGCAACCCTGGGTGAAAAACTGTTTTTT. Translating it yields CASSSDSATLGEKLFF.

This sequence joins TRBV9 and TRBJ2-3, with 7 bases lining up with TRBD2. The CDR3 consists of 16 residues. CDR1 is SGDLS, CDR2 YYNGEE, per germline. V lost 5 bases to trimming and J lost 0 bases; unmatched junction nucleotides: 9. The CDR3 here is CASSTDVGGSTDTQYF. The DNA for the CDR3 is TGTGCCAGCAGTACTGATGTCGGGGGGAGCACAGATACGCAGTATTTT.

The chain uses TRBV6-6 and TRBJ1-4; D not certain. The V end lost 4 bases, the J end lost 4 bases, and 13 bases lay between the germline ends. CDR3 size: 15 residues. Germline values: CDR1 MNHNY, CDR2 SVGAGI (reference sequence). CDR3 protein: CASSSSRSGNEKLFF. The CDR3 region has the DNA TGTGCCAGCAGTTCTTCCCGCAGCGGTAATGAAAAACTGTTTTTT.

The V gene is TRBV19, the J gene TRBJ1-5, with 10 bases aligning to TRBD1. V dropped 5 bases and J dropped 4; count of bases not matched to a gene: 8. The V gene's germline CDR1 is LNHDA and CDR2 SQIVND (reference sequence). The CDR3 extends over 16 amino acids. CDR3: CASSSRQGARNQPQHF. CDR3 nucleotides: TGTGCCAGTAGTTCGCGACAGGGGGCTAGAAATCAGCCCCAGCATTTT.

This chain connects TRBV19 to TRBJ1-1; no clear D gene. The CDR3 is 13 residues long. V was cut by 5 bases and J by 1 base, with 8 bases left in between. Germline loops: CDR1 LNHDA, CDR2 SQIVND (reference sequence). Here the CDR3 reads CASSQAGNTEAFF. In DNA form, the CDR3 reads TGTGCCAGTAGTCAGGCTGGGAACACTGAAGCTTTCTTT. Full variable domain (remainder filled in from reference TRBV19 and TRBJ1-1): DGGITQSPKYLFRKEGQNVTLSCEQNLNHDAMYWYRQDPGQGLRLIYYSQIVNDFQKGDIAEGYSVSREKKESFPLTVTSAQKNPTAFYLCASSQAGNTEAFFGQGTRLTVV.

The chain combines TRBV29-1 with TRBJ1-1, with TRBD1 matching over 8 bases. V was clipped by 3 bases and J by 5 bases; unmatched bases: 5. In germline, CDR1 is SQVTM, CDR2 ANQGSEA. CDR3 length: 13 amino acids. The CDR3 reads CSVDGQGWTEAFF. In nucleotides, the CDR3 is TGCAGCGTTGATGGACAGGGATGGACTGAAGCTTTCTTT.

This clone was found a few times. The V call is TRBV21-1, the J call TRBJ1-5; the table's D call TRBD1 went unverified against the DNA. TRBV21-1 is marked as a pseudogene. The CDR3 is 18 amino acids. The CDR3 bases are TGTGCCAGCAGCAAAGTGGAGGGACAGGGGCGAGACAATCAGCCCCAGCATTTT. Translation gives CASSKVEGQGRDNQPQHF.

This clone showed up just a few times. The J gene is TRBJ2-7, the V gene TRBV5-6; no clear D gene. The CDR3 consists of 11 residues. V lost 4 bases to trimming and J lost 2 bases, with 4 bases between them. Germline assignment: CDR1 SGHDT and CDR2 YYEEEE. For the CDR3, the DNA is TGTGCCAGCAGCCGTCCCTACGAGCAGTACTTC. Translation: CASSRPYEQYF.

This clone was detected only once. V gene TRBV23-1 combines with J gene TRBJ2-7; 10 nucleotides align to TRBD2. TRBV23-1 is recorded as an ORF, its role being uncertain. V lost 7 bases to trimming and J lost 3 bases; unmatched junction nucleotides: 15. The CDR3 contains 17 residues. The CDR3 sequence is CASTNKVLAGEIYEQYF. DNA of the CDR3: TGCGCCAGCACCAACAAGGTCCTAGCGGGAGAGATCTACGAGCAGTACTTC.

The V and J genes are TRBV5-4 and TRBJ2-6; D might be TRBD2 (5 bases). CDR1 SGHNT and CDR2 YYREEE come from the germline V gene (reference sequence). Deletions cut 4 bases from V and 8 bases from J, with 13 bases between. The CDR3 runs 14 residues. CDR3 amino acids: CASSQEGVPNVLTF. In DNA, the CDR3 is TGTGCCAGCAGCCAAGAGGGTGTACCCAACGTCCTGACTTTC.

Remarks on this clone: One end of the junction varies from germline; a read error may be responsible. The chain links TRBV2 to TRBJ2-7; D remains unclear. The CDR3 consists of 11 residues. In germline, CDR1 is SNHLY, CDR2 FYNNEI. In nucleotides, the CDR3 is TGTGCCAGCAGTGAGTGGTACGGGCAGTACTTC. Protein sequence: CASSEWYGQYF.

This chain uses TRBV15 with TRBJ2-4; D possibly corresponds to TRBD1 (5 bases). Germline CDR1 LNHNV, CDR2 YYDKDF (reference sequence). V was pared by 6 bases and J by 4 bases, with 16 bases between. The CDR3 extends over 15 amino acids. CDR3: CATREPGRAKNIQYF. Here the CDR3 DNA reads TGTGCCACCAGGGAACCAGGCAGGGCAAAAAACATTCAGTACTTC.

V is TRBV6-5 and J is TRBJ2-1; no clear D gene. The CDR3 covers 13 residues. Germline V gives CDR1 MNHEY, CDR2 SVGAGI. Trimming took 0 bases from V and 6 from J, leaving 6 bases between them. CDR3 in DNA: TGTGCCAGCAGTTACTCGATCAGCAATGAGCAGTTCTTC. This translates into CASSYSISNEQFF.

The chain joins TRBV9 to TRBJ2-7; D is possibly TRBD1 (6 bases). Trimming took off 4 bases at V and 2 bases at J, with 13 bases between the two ends. Germline V gives CDR1 SGDLS, CDR2 YYNGEE. CDR3 length: 14 residues. The CDR3 DNA sequence: TGTGCCAGCAGCCCCAGGGGATATCCCTACGAGCAGTACTTC. This translates into CASSPRGYPYEQYF.

The chain couples TRBV3-1 (or the pseudogene TRBV3-2) to TRBJ2-1, with 11 nucleotides matching TRBD2. The CDR3 runs to 15 residues. V lost 3 bases, J lost 4 bases, and 2 bases stayed unmatched. CDR1 is LGHDT, CDR2 YNNKEL, per germline (reference sequence). The CDR3 reads CASSQWTSGYNEQFF. In DNA form, the CDR3 reads TGTGCCAGCAGCCAGTGGACTAGCGGGTACAATGAGCAGTTCTTC.

The genes are TRBV5-1 and TRBJ2-5; possibly TRBD2 for D (6 bases). Germline values: CDR1 SGHRS, CDR2 YFSETQ. Trimming took 4 bases from V and 14 from J, leaving 21 bases between them. The CDR3 covers 13 residues. In nucleotides, the CDR3 is TGCGCCAGCAGCCCCAGCAGAGGGGACTCGTGCTACTTC. As protein: CASSPSRGDSCYF.

The chain recombines TRBV3-1 (or the pseudogene TRBV3-2) with TRBJ2-7; TRBD2 aligns across 7 bases. The V segment lost 4 bases and the J segment 4 bases; nucleotides outside the gene matches: 10. Per germline, CDR1 LGHDT and CDR2 YNNKEL (reference sequence). CDR3 length: 15 residues. The CDR3 DNA is TGTGCCAGCAGCCCCTCTGGCGGGAGATCATACGAGCAGTACTTC. Amino acid sequence: CASSPSGGRSYEQYF.

V is TRBV5-1 and J is TRBJ1-1; 8 positions agree with TRBD1. The CDR3 covers 19 residues. Germline V gene data show CDR1 as SGHRS and CDR2 as YFSETQ. With V trimmed by 0 bases and J by 5 bases, 18 bases remained unmatched. The CDR3 coding sequence is TGCGCCAGCAGCTTGGGTGCCCTCCCATCAGGACAGGGTTTGACTGAAGCTTTCTTT. It encodes CASSLGALPSGQGLTEAFF.

The V gene is TRBV6-5, the J gene TRBJ1-2; D may be TRBD1 (5 bases). This CDR3 comprises 14 residues. The germline V and J ends were trimmed by 3 bases and 1 base, with 9 bases remaining between them. Germline V gene sequence: CDR1 MNHEY, CDR2 SVGAGI. The chain's CDR3 is CASSYRRGNYGYTF. The DNA of the CDR3 is TGTGCCAGCAGTTATCGGAGGGGTAACTATGGCTACACCTTC.

V usage is TRBV5-1 and J usage is TRBJ1-2; D might be TRBD1 (5 bases). CDR3 length: 15 residues. Trimming took 4 bases from V and 4 from J, leaving 17 bases between them. Germline V CDR1 and CDR2: SGHRS, YFSETQ. The CDR3 DNA follows: TGCGCCAGCAGCAGCGGGTCCGGGGCCAGCTATGGCTACACCTTC. Translated, it gives CASSSGSGASYGYTF.

The V call is TRBV2, the J call TRBJ2-2, with a possible D match to TRBD1 (6 bases). Germline V gene lookup returns CDR1 SNHLY and CDR2 FYNNEI. The CDR3 runs 14 residues. Trimming left V 0 bases short and J 7 bases short, with 9 bases between. This CDR3 is CASSEARTVGELFF. In DNA, the CDR3 is TGTGCCAGCAGTGAAGCCCGGACAGTCGGGGAGCTGTTTTTT.

The CDR3 protein is CASSALGGSGNTIYF. The CDR3 DNA is TGTGCCAGCAGCGCTCTCGGAGGATCTGGAAACACCATATATTTT. This sequence joins TRBV9 and TRBJ1-3; D uncertain. CDR1 SGDLS and CDR2 YYNGEE come from the germline V gene. V lost 3 bases, J lost 1 base, and 11 bases lay in between. The CDR3 covers 15 residues.

This chain joins TRBV7-2 and TRBJ2-5, with TRBD2 identical over 11 bases. Trimming took 2 bases from V and 5 from J; bases not matched to a gene: 7. This CDR3 spans 16 amino acids. The V gene's germline CDR1 is SGHTA and CDR2 FQGNSA. CDR3 residues: CASSLLSGGAWETQYF. CDR3 nucleotide sequence: TGTGCCAGCAGCTTACTTAGCGGGGGGGCATGGGAGACCCAGTACTTC.

The chain uses TRBV9 and TRBJ2-3, with TRBD2 matching over 11 bases. J lost 5 bases, V lost 3 bases, and 14 bases had no gene match. CDR1 is SGDLS, CDR2 YYNGEE, per germline. The CDR3 is 18 residues long. The CDR3 loop reads CASSAGNSGGAYVDTQYF. In DNA form, the CDR3 reads TGTGCCAGCAGCGCAGGCAATAGCGGGGGGGCCTATGTAGATACGCAGTATTTT.

V is TRBV3-1 (or the pseudogene TRBV3-2) and J is TRBJ2-7; possibly TRBD2 for D (7 bases). This CDR3 is built from 14 residues. Trimming cost V 8 bases and J 6 bases, with 20 bases left between them. The germline V gene encodes CDR1 LGHDT and CDR2 YNNKEL (reference sequence). The chain's CDR3 is CASCPQGGPCEQYF. The CDR3 DNA is TGTGCCAGCTGTCCACAGGGAGGGCCTTGCGAGCAGTACTTC.

The chain is built from TRBV9 and TRBJ1-2, with 7 nucleotides matching TRBD1. Per the germline V gene, CDR1 is SGDLS and CDR2 is YYNGEE. The CDR3 sequence is 13 residues long. V lost 4 bases to trimming and J lost 5 bases; unmatched junction nucleotides: 5. CDR3 protein: CASSSTGAYGYTF. DNA for the CDR3: TGTGCCAGCAGCTCTACAGGGGCGTATGGCTACACCTTC.